These T cell receptor beta chains were read from a single sample in a study of OX40 agonist ivuxolimab in advanced cancers. Clones were sequenced by immunoSEQ multiplex PCR, and TCRdb holds only the in-frame ones, with some missing. The sample contains around 30,000 clones, around 84% of which appear only once. The starting material was CD4+ or CD8+ T cells sorted from blood, obtained in a trial of the OX40 agonist ivuxolimab. Every receptor here comes from an adult with an advanced solid tumor such as melanoma, head and neck, liver or kidney cancer. Each CDR3 is given without its conserved first and last residue. Size is omitted from some rows. Given values are once, few, many or a class for expanded clones.

v_call,j_call,clone_size,cdr3_aa
TRBV2,TRBJ2-1,NA,ASRRSSGAGNEQF
TRBV18,TRBJ2-2,NA,ASSLTSEPNTGELF
TRBV30,TRBJ2-1,NA,AFLLAGGYNEQF
TRBV7-2,TRBJ2-7,NA,ASSLGGRTYEQY
TRBV9,TRBJ2-5,NA,ASSGTGTPQY
TRBV9,TRBJ2-5,NA,ASSPAGGLGETQY
TRBV19,TRBJ1-1,NA,ASSITWGAHQNTEAF
TRBV2,TRBJ2-1,NA,ASSGLDNEQF
TRBV15,TRBJ2-7,NA,ATRDSFAEQY
TRBV18,TRBJ2-7,NA,ASSPGAGGGNEQY
TRBV28,TRBJ2-1,NA,AGQLAGGDNEQF
TRBV28,TRBJ2-7,NA,ASSLGSSYEQY
TRBV28,TRBJ1-3,NA,ASSPASSGNTIY
TRBV5-4,TRBJ2-5,once,ASGQWGAGAQY
TRBV7-9,TRBJ2-7,NA,ASSLAAQNDEQY
TRBV10-2,TRBJ2-7,NA,ASSWGSGRDSYEQY
TRBV28,TRBJ1-5,NA,ASSQDRGGQPQH
TRBV11-2,TRBJ2-7,NA,ASSFGLAGPEQY
TRBV4-1,TRBJ1-3,NA,ASSQGGGGNTIY
TRBV10-3,TRBJ2-1,NA,AIRSGLAGNNEQF
TRBV5-4,TRBJ2-1,NA,ASSSPLGAGEQF
TRBV6-4,TRBJ1-2,NA,ATSSGQGAPWYGYT
TRBV5-6,TRBJ2-5,NA,ASSLSGSRETQY
TRBV4-3,TRBJ1-2,NA,ASSQEARDYSYGYT
TRBV9,TRBJ1-6,once,ASSVGGAGSPLH
TRBV7-6,TRBJ1-2,once,ASSLNKETGPGGYGYT
TRBV6-1,TRBJ2-1,NA,ASRAGTGGGNEQF
TRBV30,TRBJ1-6,NA,AWSVGGVRNSPLH
TRBV28,TRBJ2-4,NA,ASSLTSGRGAKNIQY
TRBV6-4,TRBJ2-5,NA,ASSPWEPSKQY
TRBV6-6,TRBJ2-4,NA,ASSYSNGGAKNIQY
TRBV27,TRBJ2-7,NA,ASSPGPVGIGYEQY
TRBV10-3,TRBJ2-7,NA,AIGGPGESPHEQY
TRBV10-2,TRBJ1-1,NA,ASSWQNTEAF
TRBV5-5,TRBJ1-1,many,ASSLADLLAAEAF